The 28 T cell receptor beta chains listed next were all sequenced from one sample in a study of blood T cell repertoires in COVID-19. Method: immunoSEQ multiplex PCR; TCRdb's copy keeps in-frame clones and lacks some. The sample has approximately 70,000 clones, 65% to 90% seen once. What was sequenced was peripheral blood. These receptors all stem from a man in his 70s with active or convalescent COVID-19.

This sequence joins TRBV5-1 and TRBJ1-4; 7 bases match TRBD1. The V gene end was trimmed by 0 bases and the J gene end by 0 bases; junction bases not matched to a gene: 2. Germline CDR1 and CDR2: SGHRS and YFSETQ. The CDR3 has 16 residues. CDR3 region: CASSLGGTATNEKLFF. DNA for the CDR3: TGCGCCAGCAGCTTGGGGGGGACAGCAACTAATGAAAAACTGTTTTTT.

CDR3: CASSYLGGYNEQFF. The CDR3 DNA reads as TGTGCCAGCAGTTACTTGGGGGGCTACAATGAGCAGTTCTTC. The V and J genes are TRBV6-5 and TRBJ2-1; D is perhaps TRBD2 (6 bases). V gave up 1 base and J gave up 3 bases, with 7 bases separating them. CDR1 and CDR2 (germline): MNHEY, SVGAGI. The length of the CDR3 is 14 residues.

In its sample, this clone was seen once. V gene TRBV7-9 combines with J gene TRBJ2-5, with 7 bases identical to TRBD1. Germline CDR1 reads SEHNR; CDR2 reads FQNEAQ (reference sequence). The V gene end was trimmed by 4 bases and the J gene end by 3 bases; junction bases not matched to a gene: 5. The CDR3 spans 14 residues. This chain's CDR3 is CASSSYGTEETQYF. CDR3 in DNA: TGTGCCAGCAGCTCCTATGGGACAGAAGAGACCCAGTACTTC.

The chain has TRBV5-1 and TRBJ1-6, with D hard to call. There are 12 residues in the CDR3. Trimming shortened V by 4 bases and J by 5 bases, and 4 bases separated the two germline ends. Germline CDR1 and CDR2: SGHRS and YFSETQ. In DNA form, the CDR3 reads TGCGCCAGCAGCCTCGATAATTCACCCCTCCACTTT. Translated, it gives CASSLDNSPLHF.

The chain has TRBV30 and TRBJ1-6; D is undetermined. V was shortened by 0 bases and J by 7 bases, with 10 bases between the two germline ends. The CDR3 loop spans 14 amino acids. In germline, CDR1 is GTSNPN, CDR2 SVGIG (reference sequence). CDR3 nucleotides: TGTGCCTGGAGTGTCACCAGGTTAAATTCACCCCTCCACTTT. Its translation: CAWSVTRLNSPLHF. The full variable domain, in which reference TRBV30 and TRBJ1-6 provide the parts outside the CDR3, is SQTIHQWPATLVQPVGSPLSLECTVEGTSNPNLYWYRQAAGRGLQLLFYSVGIGQISSEVPQNLSASRPQDRQFILSSKKLLLSDSGFYLCAWSVTRLNSPLHFGNGTRLTVT.

This clone appeared once. The chain combines TRBV10-3 with TRBJ1-3; D remains ambiguous. Germline-derived CDR1 and CDR2 are ENHRY and SYGVKD. This CDR3 has 13 amino acids. V was shortened by 4 bases and J by 1 base, with 5 bases between the two germline ends. For the CDR3, the DNA is TGTGCCATCAGTGGGGAGTCTGGAAACACCATATATTTT. It specifies CAISGESGNTIYF.

This chain joins TRBV19 and TRBJ1-5, with D possibly TRBD1 on 5 matching bases. With 4 bases removed from V and 2 bases from J, the gap between germline ends came to 15 bases. The V gene's germline CDR1 is LNHDA and CDR2 SQIVND (reference sequence). The CDR3 sequence is 16 residues long. CDR3 nucleotide sequence: TGTGCCAGTAGTACAACAGGCGGATGGGGCAATCAGCCCCAGCATTTT. This translates into CASSTTGGWGNQPQHF.

The gene calls are TRBV4-3 and TRBJ2-3, with no clear D. The CDR3 has 16 amino acids. The V end lost 1 base, the J end lost 0 bases, and 11 bases lay between the germline ends. The germline V gene has CDR1 LGHNA and CDR2 YSLEER. DNA of the CDR3: TGCGCCAGCAGCCAAGGGAAGCGACCTAGCACAGATACGCAGTATTTT. Residues: CASSQGKRPSTDTQYF.

The chain has TRBV2 and TRBJ1-1; 7 bases line up with TRBD1. CDR1 is SNHLY, CDR2 FYNNEI, per germline. Losses at the gene ends were 11 bases for V and 3 bases for J; bases not matched to a gene: 12. The CDR3 has 14 residues. The CDR3 sequence: CASKNDRVYTEAFF. CDR3 sequence (DNA): TGTGCCTCCAAAAATGACAGGGTGTACACTGAAGCTTTCTTT.

This chain joins TRBV30 and TRBJ1-4; 8 nucleotides match TRBD1. Germline CDR1 is GTSNPN and CDR2 is SVGIG (reference sequence). CDR3 length: 13 residues. Trimming removed 7 bases from V and 5 bases from J; junction bases left unmatched: 6. The CDR3 loop reads CASTDRGNEKLFF. The CDR3 nucleotides are TGTGCCTCCACCGACAGGGGAAATGAAAAACTGTTTTTT.

V usage is TRBV18 and J usage is TRBJ2-3, with 13 nucleotides matching TRBD2. V shed 3 bases and J 4 bases; nucleotides not matched to a gene: 4. Germline-derived CDR1 and CDR2 are KGHSH and LQKENI. The CDR3 extends over 16 amino acids. CDR3 sequence (DNA): TGTGCCAGCTCACCGCGGACTAGCGGGAGCGCAGATACGCAGTATTTT. Amino acid sequence: CASSPRTSGSADTQYF.

The chain links TRBV9 to TRBJ2-1; a possible D gene is TRBD2 (6 bases). Germline V lookup: CDR1 SGDLS, CDR2 YYNGEE. The CDR3 is 13 amino acids. The V end lost 3 bases, the J end lost 10 bases, and 14 bases lay between the germline ends. DNA of the CDR3: TGTGCCAGCAGCGCGGGGGACTCCTACGAGCAGTTCTTC. Translated, it gives CASSAGDSYEQFF.

The rearrangement links TRBV4-2 to TRBJ2-7, with a tentative D call TRBD1 (6 bases). V was shortened by 4 bases and J by 1 base, with 17 bases between the two germline ends. Looked up from germline, CDR1 is LGHNA and CDR2 is YNFKEQ. The CDR3 is 16 residues long. CDR3 sequence reads: CASSPTTGIGSYEQYF. The CDR3 bases are TGTGCCAGCAGCCCCACTACAGGGATCGGATCCTACGAGCAGTACTTC.

The V call is TRBV5-5, the J call TRBJ1-1, with 7 bases aligning to TRBD1. The CDR3 spans 14 residues. Germline-derived CDR1 and CDR2 are SGHKS and YYEKEE (reference sequence). V was clipped by 4 bases and J by 5 bases; unmatched bases: 8. The CDR3 sequence is CASSPRNRGTEAFF. In DNA, the CDR3 is TGTGCCAGCAGCCCAAGAAACAGGGGAACTGAAGCTTTCTTT.

The count of this clone is one. V and J are TRBV14 and TRBJ2-5; 12 bases are shared with TRBD2. Per germline, CDR1 SGHDN and CDR2 FVKESK. Trimming cost V 1 base and J 4 bases; bases outside gene matches: 4. The CDR3 has 16 amino acids. This CDR3 is CASSQGTSGIGETQYF. As DNA, the CDR3 is TGTGCCAGCAGCCAAGGGACTAGCGGGATTGGAGAGACCCAGTACTTC.

The gene calls are TRBV10-3 and TRBJ2-1, with 7 bases lining up with TRBD2. Germline trimming cut 8 bases from V and 7 bases from J; bases unmatched to any gene: 8. Germline V gives CDR1 ENHRY, CDR2 SYGVKD. The CDR3 has 13 amino acids. CDR3 loop: CAISREELNEQFF. The DNA of the CDR3 is TGTGCCATCTCTCGGGAGGAATTGAATGAGCAGTTCTTC.

V usage is TRBV6-2 or TRBV6-3 and J usage is TRBJ2-7; 9 bases are shared with TRBD1. CDR1 is MNHEY and CDR2 is SVGEGT in the germline V gene. The CDR3 runs to 13 residues. V lost 5 bases to trimming and J lost 4 bases; unmatched junction nucleotides: 3. In DNA form, the CDR3 reads TGTGCCAGCAGTAGGACAGGGGCATACGAGCAGTACTTC. Translated, it gives CASSRTGAYEQYF.

This chain links TRBV7-6 with TRBJ2-3, with 8 bases lining up with TRBD2. Trimming cost V 2 bases and J 4 bases; bases outside gene matches: 14. Per the germline V gene, CDR1 is SGHVS and CDR2 is FNYEAQ. The CDR3 is 18 amino acids. CDR3 coding DNA: TGTGCCAGCAGCTTAATCCAAGCTACTAGCGGCTGGGCAGATACGCAGTATTTT. Translated: CASSLIQATSGWADTQYF. Looking up the rest from reference TRBV7-6 and TRBJ2-3 gives the full variable domain: GAGVSQSPRYKVTKRGQDVALRCDPISGHVSLYWYRQALGQGPEFLTYFNYEAQQDKSGLPNDRFSAERPEGSISTLTIQRTEQRDSAMYRCASSLIQATSGWADTQYFGPGTRLTVL.

Comments on this clone: One junction end disagrees with the germline gene, perhaps due to a read error. The chain uses TRBV6-5 and TRBJ2-7, with unresolved D. Per the germline V gene, CDR1 is MNHEY and CDR2 is SVGAGI. CDR3 length: 13 residues. CDR3 region: CASSYSLEYEQYF. The CDR3 DNA sequence: TGTGCCAGCAGCTACTCCCTCGAGTACGAGCAGTACTTC.

The chain is built from TRBV10-1 and TRBJ2-7, with a weak D call TRBD2 (6 bases). Germline V lookup: CDR1 WNHNN, CDR2 SYGVQD (reference sequence). The germline V and J ends were trimmed by 6 bases and 4 bases, with 13 bases remaining between them. The CDR3 loop spans 13 amino acids. CDR3 residues: CASRAGREYEQYF. CDR3 nucleotide sequence: TGCGCCAGCAGGGCGGGACGGGAGTACGAGCAGTACTTC.

V and J are TRBV13 and TRBJ1-1, with 8 bases that match TRBD1. Germline V lookup: CDR1 PRHDT, CDR2 FYEKMQ (reference sequence). There are 14 residues in the CDR3. Trimming removed 5 bases from V and 1 base from J; junction bases left unmatched: 3. The CDR3 loop reads CASSRGQGNTEAFF. The CDR3 DNA reads as TGTGCCAGCAGCCGCGGACAGGGGAACACTGAAGCTTTCTTT. Complete variable domain (other parts from reference TRBV13 and TRBJ1-1): AAGVIQSPRHLIKEKRETATLKCYPIPRHDTVYWYQQGPGQDPQFLISFYEKMQSDKGSIPDRFSAQQFSDYHSELNMSSLELGDSALYFCASSRGQGNTEAFFGQGTRLTVV.

This rearrangement joins TRBV5-1 to TRBJ2-5; D is undetermined. Trimming shortened V by 1 base and J by 2 bases, and 12 bases separated the two germline ends. The CDR3 is made up of 15 amino acids. CDR1 and CDR2 from the germline V gene are SGHRS and YFSETQ. The CDR3 reads CASSLYATIQETQYF. The CDR3 DNA sequence: TGCGCCAGCAGCTTGTATGCGACAATTCAAGAGACCCAGTACTTC.

The chain uses TRBV30 and TRBJ2-6; D ambiguous. V was trimmed by 4 bases and J by 4 bases, leaving 5 bases between them. Germline V gene data show CDR1 as GTSNPN and CDR2 as SVGIG (reference sequence). This CDR3 has 12 amino acids. The CDR3 reads CAWKLGANVLTF. The DNA for the CDR3 is TGTGCCTGGAAGCTGGGGGCCAACGTCCTGACTTTC.

This sequence joins TRBV4-2 and TRBJ2-3; D is possibly TRBD1 (6 bases). The CDR3 is 15 amino acids. V dropped 1 base and J dropped 5 bases, with 13 bases sitting between them. Germline V gene data show CDR1 as LGHNA and CDR2 as YNFKEQ. In DNA, the CDR3 is TGTGCCAGCAGCCAAGTTTTACAGGGCGGAGATACGCAGTATTTT. Translating it yields CASSQVLQGGDTQYF.

V gene TRBV5-4 combines with J gene TRBJ2-2, with 10 bases identical to TRBD2. This CDR3 is 16 amino acids long. CDR1 is SGHNT and CDR2 is YYREEE in the germline V gene (reference sequence). V shed 3 bases, J shed 1 base, and the junction held 3 bases outside the gene matches. The CDR3 nucleotides are TGTGCCAGCAGCTCAAGGACTAGCGGGAACACCGGGGAGCTGTTTTTT. The encoded protein is CASSSRTSGNTGELFF.

J is TRBJ1-1 and V is TRBV2; TRBD1 matches 7 bases. Germline V gives CDR1 SNHLY, CDR2 FYNNEI. CDR3 size: 13 residues. After removal of 9 bases from V and 3 bases from J, the junction contained 7 bases not matched to a gene. The CDR3 DNA is TGTGCCAGGAGTCAAGACAGGGACACTGAAGCTTTCTTT. Its protein is CARSQDRDTEAFF.

The genes are TRBV30 and TRBJ1-5; D ambiguous. Germline V gene data show CDR1 as GTSNPN and CDR2 as SVGIG (reference sequence). Between the trimmed V and J ends, which lost 0 bases and 5 bases, there was a span of 11 bases. This CDR3 contains 14 residues. The CDR3 coding sequence is TGTGCCTGGAGTGTACCACAGATGCATCAGCCCCAGCATTTT. Its translation: CAWSVPQMHQPQHF.

This chain links TRBV20-1 with TRBJ1-4; D call uncertain. Trimming removed 3 bases from V and 8 bases from J, with 16 bases in between. The CDR3 sequence is 14 residues long. Per the germline V gene, CDR1 is DFQATT and CDR2 is SNEGSKA (reference sequence). The CDR3 DNA follows: TGCAGTGCTAGTGTTTTAACTCCGGGAGAAAAACTGTTTTTT. Encoded protein: CSASVLTPGEKLFF.